This is a list of T cell receptor beta chains from one sample in a study of vaccination effects on CD4 cells after COVID-19. Here immunoSEQ multiplex PCR was the method, and the copy in TCRdb shows in-frame clones only, minus some. The table records tens of thousands of clones, roughly 67% of them present only once. Which antigens these TCRs recognize remains unknown. The sample in question was CD4+ T cells from PBMCs cultured with SARS-CoV-2 spike peptides, obtained after COVID-19 vaccination. Every receptor here comes from a human donor who received a COVID-19 vaccine. The CDR3 runs from the conserved cysteine through the conserved F or W. A D gene is named only where the DNA matches it firmly. Clone size is shown for a subset of rows, as once, few, many or a class of expanded clone.

V gene	D gene	clone size	CDR3 length	J gene	CDR3 protein	CDR3 DNA
TRBV3-1/TRBV3-2	TRBD2	-	16	TRBJ2-7	CASSQLGAGGPWEQYF	TGTGCCAGCAGCCAATTAGGAGCGGGAGGGCCGTGGGAGCAGTACTTC
TRBV5-1	TRBD1	-	13	TRBJ2-7	CASSLGQGGEQYF	TGCGCCAGCAGCTTGGGACAGGGGGGCGAGCAGTACTTC
TRBV27	-	few	11	TRBJ1-4	CASTGGGKLFF	TGTGCCAGCACGGGGGGAGGCAAACTGTTTTTT
TRBV28	TRBD1	-	18	TRBJ2-5	CASSFTGRWGTGEETQYF	TGTGCCAGCAGTTTCACGGGGCGTTGGGGGACAGGGGAAGAGACCCAGTACTTC
TRBV6-5	TRBD1	-	15	TRBJ2-2	CASTTGGLNTGELFF	TGTGCCAGCACCACAGGGGGCTTGAACACCGGGGAGCTGTTTTTT
TRBV30	-	-	11	TRBJ2-5	CAWSVVETQYF	TGTGCCTGGAGTGTAGTTGAGACCCAGTACTTC
TRBV6-2/TRBV6-3	-	-	15	TRBJ1-2	CASSLPGSGSYGYTF	TGTGCCAGCAGTCTGCCGGGGTCGGGATCCTATGGCTACACCTTC
TRBV15	-	-	18	TRBJ2-7	CATSRDGAAVSTPYEQYF	TGTGCCACCAGCAGAGATGGGGCGGCAGTTAGCACCCCTTACGAGCAGTACTTC
TRBV29-1	-	few	13	TRBJ2-7	CSVLGLPSYEQYF	TGCAGCGTCCTGGGACTTCCATCCTACGAGCAGTACTTC
TRBV12-3/TRBV12-4	-	-	12	TRBJ1-1	CASRAGLTEAFF	TGTGCCAGCAGGGCAGGTCTCACTGAAGCTTTCTTT
TRBV3-1/TRBV3-2	-	few	15	TRBJ2-5	CASSQGWGRGETQYF	TGTGCCAGCAGCCAAGGGTGGGGGCGGGGAGAGACCCAGTACTTC
TRBV12-3/TRBV12-4	-	-	12	TRBJ1-4	CASSNVGEKLFF	TGTGCCAGCAGTAATGTAGGGGAAAAACTGTTTTTT
TRBV18	-	-	15	TRBJ1-2	CASSPRSQRNYGYTF	TGTGCCAGCTCACCACGATCACAGCGGAACTATGGCTACACCTTC
TRBV6-5	-	few	14	TRBJ1-6	CAGPWQGENSPLHF	TGTGCCGGGCCATGGCAGGGCGAAAATTCACCCCTCCACTTT
TRBV19	-	-	14	TRBJ1-3	CASSTRDITSPIYF	TGTGCCAGTAGTACCAGGGACATAACGAGTCCCATATATTTT
TRBV2	-	-	15	TRBJ1-2	CATPPLPDSPYGYTF	TGTGCCACGCCCCCACTTCCTGACAGCCCCTATGGCTACACCTTC
TRBV4-1	TRBD1	-	15	TRBJ1-1	CASSRTGTGGPEAFF	TGCGCCAGCAGCCGGACCGGGACAGGGGGCCCTGAAGCTTTCTTT
TRBV3-1/TRBV3-2	TRBD1	few	16	TRBJ1-3	CASSQAGTGSGNTIYF	TGTGCCAGCAGCCAAGCCGGGACAGGCTCTGGAAACACCATATATTTT
TRBV5-1	TRBD2	-	15	TRBJ2-3	CASRRTSGSTDTQYF	TGCGCCAGCAGGCGCACTAGCGGGAGCACAGATACGCAGTATTTT
TRBV10-1	-	-	13	TRBJ2-7	CASSAGVDYEQYF	TGCGCCAGCAGTGCGGGAGTGGACTACGAGCAGTACTTC
TRBV10-1	-	-	12	TRBJ2-1	CASSPPANEQFF	TGCGCCAGCAGCCCACCCGCCAATGAGCAGTTCTTC
TRBV2	TRBD1	-	16	TRBJ1-1	CALKGGTGGWNTEAFF	TGTGCCTTAAAGGGGGGGACAGGGGGCTGGAACACTGAAGCTTTCTTT
TRBV6-6	-	-	13	TRBJ1-2	CASSYGGSYGYTF	TGTGCCAGCAGTTACGGCGGGAGCTATGGCTACACCTTC
TRBV11-2	-	-	15	TRBJ2-7	CASSLPGNRAYEQYF	TGTGCCAGCAGCTTACCAGGGAACAGAGCCTACGAGCAGTACTTC
TRBV5-6	-	-	15	TRBJ2-7	CASSWQRGPSYEQYF	TGTGCCAGCAGCTGGCAGAGAGGCCCCTCCTACGAGCAGTACTTC
TRBV5-4	-	-	13	TRBJ1-2	CASSLAGNYGYTF	TGTGCCAGCAGCTTGGCAGGGAACTATGGCTACACCTTC
TRBV4-2	-	-	14	TRBJ2-3	CASSQSLATDTQYF	TGTGCCAGCAGCCAATCTTTGGCAACAGATACGCAGTATTTT
TRBV19	TRBD2	few	17	TRBJ2-2	CASSPASGRARTGELFF	TGTGCCAGTAGCCCAGCTAGCGGGAGGGCGCGAACCGGGGAGCTGTTTTTT
TRBV7-8	TRBD1	medium-sized	18	TRBJ2-3	CASSPRTGKGLSTDTQYF	TGTGCCAGCAGCCCGCGGACAGGGAAGGGCCTTAGCACAGATACGCAGTATTTT
TRBV7-9	-	-	12	TRBJ1-1	CASSSTGIASFF	TGTGCCAGCAGCTCTACAGGGATAGCATCTTTCTTT
TRBV5-1	TRBD2	-	16	TRBJ2-1	CASSYRLAGSYNEQFF	TGCGCCAGCAGCTACCGACTAGCGGGATCCTACAATGAGCAGTTCTTC
TRBV5-1	-	-	14	TRBJ1-4	CASSYRTGNEKLFF	TGCGCCAGCAGCTATAGAACAGGGAATGAAAAACTGTTTTTT
TRBV9	TRBD2	-	18	TRBJ2-1	CASSTFSGGAMMGNEQFF	TGTGCCAGCAGCACCTTTAGCGGGGGGGCCATGATGGGCAATGAGCAGTTCTTC
TRBV28	-	-	13	TRBJ1-2	CASSLRRNYGYTF	TGTGCCAGCAGTTTACGAAGAAACTATGGCTACACCTTC
TRBV4-1	TRBD2	-	16	TRBJ2-7	CASSQAPGTSLYEQYF	TGCGCCAGCAGCCAAGCACCGGGGACTAGTCTCTACGAGCAGTACTTC
TRBV5-1	-	-	11	TRBJ1-2	CASSFGDGYTF	TGCGCCAGCAGCTTCGGCGATGGCTACACCTTC
TRBV5-1	-	-	15	TRBJ1-2	CASSLVGLSGEICTF	TGCGCCAGCAGCTTGGTTGGGCTTTCAGGGGAGATTTGCACCTTC
TRBV7-8	TRBD2	-	17	TRBJ2-1	CASSPPSQGGGGDEQFF	TGTGCCAGCAGTCCACCTAGTCAGGGCGGGGGTGGCGATGAGCAGTTCTTC
TRBV24-1	TRBD1	few	14	TRBJ1-2	CATSLGDRVSGYTF	TGTGCCACCAGTTTGGGGGACAGGGTGAGTGGCTACACCTTC
TRBV9	-	once	15	TRBJ1-6	CASSVAPGAGSPLHF	TGTGCCAGCAGCGTAGCTCCGGGGGCTGGATCACCCCTCCACTTT
TRBV7-6	TRBD2	-	14	TRBJ2-6	CASRGVSGANVLTF	TGTGCCAGCCGGGGGGTCTCTGGGGCCAACGTCCTGACTTTC
TRBV29-1	TRBD1	-	14	TRBJ2-7	CSVVHGTGVFEQYF	TGCAGCGTTGTACACGGGACAGGGGTTTTCGAGCAGTACTTC
TRBV18	-	-	17	TRBJ1-2	CASSPPLLERAQYGYTF	TGTGCCAGCTCACCACCGCTCCTCGAGAGGGCTCAATATGGCTACACCTTC
TRBV4-1	-	-	14	TRBJ2-5	CASSHLGLQETQYF	TGCGCCAGCAGCCATCTAGGACTCCAAGAGACCCAGTACTTC
TRBV6-6	TRBD1	-	15	TRBJ2-7	CASSPGQGATYEQYF	TGTGCCAGCAGCCCGGGACAGGGGGCGACCTACGAGCAGTACTTC
TRBV2	-	few	13	TRBJ2-2	CASSWLDTGELFF	TGTGCCAGCAGTTGGCTAGACACCGGGGAGCTGTTTTTT
TRBV6-4	-	-	13	TRBJ1-2	CASSARGADGYTF	TGTGCCAGCAGTGCCAGGGGCGCTGATGGCTACACCTTC
TRBV5-4	TRBD2	-	15	TRBJ2-7	CASSLAGTSGYEQYF	TGTGCCAGCAGCTTGGCCGGGACTAGCGGCTACGAGCAGTACTTC
TRBV6-4	TRBD2	many	19	TRBJ2-7	CASSDSRRRGGSGFYEQYF	TGTGCCAGCAGTGACTCGAGACGGCGGGGGGGCTCAGGGTTCTACGAGCAGTACTTC
TRBV4-1	TRBD1	-	14	TRBJ2-5	CASSPYRGRETQYF	TGCGCCAGCAGCCCATACAGGGGTAGAGAGACCCAGTACTTC